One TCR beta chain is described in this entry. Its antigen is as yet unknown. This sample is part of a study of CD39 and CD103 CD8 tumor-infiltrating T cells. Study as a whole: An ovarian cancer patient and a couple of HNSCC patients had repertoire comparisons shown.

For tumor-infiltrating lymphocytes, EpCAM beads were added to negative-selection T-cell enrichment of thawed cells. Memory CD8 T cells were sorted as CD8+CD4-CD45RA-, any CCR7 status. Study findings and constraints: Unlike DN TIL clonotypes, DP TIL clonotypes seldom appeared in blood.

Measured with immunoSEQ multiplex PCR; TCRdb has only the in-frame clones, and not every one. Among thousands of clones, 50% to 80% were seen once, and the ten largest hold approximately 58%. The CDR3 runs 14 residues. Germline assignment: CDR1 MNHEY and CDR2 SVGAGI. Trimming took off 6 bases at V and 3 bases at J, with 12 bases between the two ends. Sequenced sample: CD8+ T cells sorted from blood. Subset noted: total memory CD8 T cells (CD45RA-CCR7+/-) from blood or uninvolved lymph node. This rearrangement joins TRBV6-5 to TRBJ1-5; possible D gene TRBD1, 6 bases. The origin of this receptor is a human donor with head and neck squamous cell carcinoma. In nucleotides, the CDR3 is TGTGCCAGCAGCCACCAGGGGAACAATCAGCCCCAGCATTTT. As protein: CASSHQGNNQPQHF.